These 32 T cell receptor beta chains share one sample of origin, sequenced in a study of human T cells and chemical hapten exposure. Time point reported: patch test 2, 6 weeks after DPC sensitization. Stated treatment: therapeutic diphenylcyclopropenone sensitization with weekly scalp DPC. TCRdb reprocessed the RACE reads via MiXCR and lists one record per CDR3 protein. The sample lists some 79,000 distinct CDR3 sequences; under 11% were seen once. Specimen: whole blood, collected in connection with sensitization to the hapten diphenylcyclopropenone (DPC). The receptors derive from a woman aged 45-59 years with alopecia areata. Some clones in this sample may be carry-over from other donors' samples.

The chain is built from TRBV6-1 and TRBJ2-1; 15 nucleotides align to TRBD2. J lost 14 bases, V lost 1 base, and 9 bases had no gene match. CDR1 MNHNS and CDR2 SASEGT come from the germline V gene. The CDR3 extends over 16 amino acids. This CDR3 is CASSEGVGLAGGPKFF. CDR3 nucleotides: TGTGCCAGCAGTGAAGGTGTGGGACTAGCGGGAGGTCCCAAGTTCTTC.

V gene TRBV20-1 combines with J gene TRBJ2-1; TRBD2 agrees at 10 bases. The CDR3 extends over 14 amino acids. V lost 5 bases and J lost 3; bases outside the gene matches: 4. Germline CDR1 reads DFQATT; CDR2 reads SNEGSKA (reference sequence). CDR3 nucleotides: TGCAGTGCTCTTCTAGCGGGAGTCTACAATGAGCAGTTCTTC. Translating gives CSALLAGVYNEQFF.

Ten or more counts support this clonotype. V usage is TRBV3-1 and J usage is TRBJ1-2; the match to TRBD1 covers 9 bases. CDR3 length: 16 residues. CDR1 LGHDT and CDR2 YNNKEL come from the germline V gene (reference sequence). V lost 0 bases and J lost 5; bases outside the gene matches: 7. The CDR3 coding sequence is TGTGCCAGCAGCCAAGAGGACAGGGGTGCTCTGTATGGCTACACCTTC. As protein: CASSQEDRGALYGYTF.

The chain is built from TRBV19 and TRBJ2-1, with a possible D match to TRBD2 (6 bases). V lost 4 bases to trimming and J lost 2 bases, with 9 bases between them. The CDR3 contains 14 residues. Germline loops: CDR1 LNHDA, CDR2 SQIVND (reference sequence). Written as DNA, the CDR3 is TGTGCCAGTAGTAACGGGAGAACCTACAATGAGCAGTTCTTC. Its translation: CASSNGRTYNEQFF.

The table lists this clonotype with many counts. This sequence joins TRBV19 and TRBJ2-1, with 12 bases identical to TRBD2. V shed 5 bases and J 8 bases; nucleotides not matched to a gene: 10. The CDR3 consists of 16 residues. Germline CDR1 reads LNHDA; CDR2 reads SQIVND (reference sequence). Here the CDR3 reads CASSAIRTSGIDEQFF. DNA for the CDR3: TGTGCCAGTAGTGCCATCAGGACTAGCGGGATCGATGAGCAGTTCTTC.

Ten or more counts support this clonotype. This chain links TRBV4-3 with TRBJ2-3; 10 positions match TRBD1. Germline assignment: CDR1 LGHNA and CDR2 YSLEER. This CDR3 contains 21 residues. J gave up 0 bases and V 0 bases, and 15 bases lay outside the gene matches. This chain's CDR3 is CASSQDRDRGRWQSSTDTQYF. CDR3 nucleotide sequence: TGCGCCAGCAGCCAAGACCGCGACAGGGGGCGATGGCAGAGTAGCACAGATACGCAGTATTTT.

In the case of this clonotype: The junction departs from the called germline gene at one end, perhaps through a read error. V gene TRBV12-3 or TRBV12-4 combines with J gene TRBJ2-1; D remains unclear. The CDR3 sequence is 13 residues long. The CDR3, as DNA: TGTGCCAGCAGTGGCACTGGGTACACTGAGCAGTTCTTC. Its protein is CASSGTGYTEQFF.

The sample holds many counts of this clonotype. This chain uses TRBV20-1 with TRBJ2-1; TRBD2 aligns across 9 bases. This CDR3 contains 19 residues. Germline CDR1 is DFQATT and CDR2 is SNEGSKA (reference sequence). Trimming took 5 bases from V and 12 from J; bases not matched to a gene: 29. Here the CDR3 DNA reads TGCAGTGCTCACTCATGGTCTAGCGGGAACATTGGGGTCTGGTTCGTGCAGTTCTTC. Translated, it gives CSAHSWSSGNIGVWFVQFF.

This clonotype showed up many times. The chain links TRBV19 to TRBJ2-7, with no clear D. Germline CDR1 LNHDA, CDR2 SQIVND (reference sequence). V lost 4 bases and J lost 2, with 9 bases in between. The CDR3 runs to 13 residues. The chain's CDR3 is CASSTDGAYEQYF. The CDR3 DNA reads TGTGCCAGTAGTACGGACGGAGCCTACGAGCAGTACTTC.

This clonotype was detected ten times or more. The J gene is TRBJ2-1, the V gene TRBV27; D not certain. This CDR3 region has 17 residues. V lost 4 bases to trimming and J lost 8 bases, with 24 bases between them. Germline CDR1 and CDR2: MNHEY and SMNVEV (reference sequence). For the CDR3, the DNA is TGTGCCAGCAGTTCCCTTTTGTCTCCTAGTGGTGGGTATGAGCAGTTCTTC. Protein product: CASSSLLSPSGGYEQFF.

The chain links TRBV6-2 or TRBV6-3 to TRBJ2-5; D uncertain. The CDR3 is 11 amino acids. V lost 0 bases and J lost 5, with 1 base in between. CDR1 is MNHEY and CDR2 is SVGEGT in the germline V gene. The CDR3 sequence: CASSYSETQYF. The DNA of the CDR3 is TGTGCCAGCAGTTACTCGGAGACCCAGTACTTC.

This chain connects TRBV29-1 to TRBJ2-1; D unresolved. The CDR3 consists of 11 residues. Trimming took 1 base from V and 5 from J, leaving 3 bases between them. Germline CDR1 and CDR2: SQVTM and ANQGSEA. CDR3 amino acids: CSVEVHNEQFF. DNA of the CDR3: TGCAGCGTTGAAGTGCACAATGAGCAGTTCTTC.

The rearrangement uses TRBV7-6 and TRBJ2-7; 8 bases agree with TRBD1. Germline V gene data show CDR1 as SGHVS and CDR2 as FNYEAQ. V gave up 0 bases and J gave up 7 bases; unmatched junction bases: 5. This CDR3 has 14 amino acids. The CDR3 DNA is TGTGCCAGCAGCTTAGCGCAGGGGGCGCAGGAGCAGTACTTC. This gives the protein CASSLAQGAQEQYF.

This clonotype turned up a few times. The chain couples TRBV27 to TRBJ1-1, with 9 bases lining up with TRBD1. This CDR3 region has 15 residues. Germline lookup yields CDR1 MNHEY and CDR2 SMNVEV (reference sequence). The J segment lost 6 bases and the V segment lost 5 bases, leaving 10 bases of the junction unmatched. The CDR3 DNA reads as TGTGCCAGCAGTCCCCCGGGACAGGGAATAGCTGAAGCTTTCTTT. It yields the protein CASSPPGQGIAEAFF.

This clonotype was seen a handful of times. The rearrangement joins TRBV28 to TRBJ1-1; maybe TRBD1 (5 bases). Germline V gene lookup returns CDR1 MDHEN and CDR2 SYDVKM. V was pared by 7 bases and J by 0 bases, with 12 bases between. The CDR3 extends over 14 amino acids. The CDR3 reads CASKTDRLNTEAFF. CDR3 sequence (DNA): TGTGCCAGCAAAACAGACAGATTGAACACTGAAGCTTTCTTT.

This clonotype has a count of ten or more. V and J are TRBV7-2 and TRBJ2-2; possible D gene TRBD2, 6 bases. The V gene lost 1 base and the J gene lost 7 bases, with 13 bases spanning the gap. The V gene's germline CDR1 is SGHTA and CDR2 FQGNSA. This CDR3 is 15 amino acids long. The CDR3 nucleotides read TGTGCCAGCAGCTTAGAAACCGGGAGTGGCGGGGAGCTGTTTTTT. Translating it yields CASSLETGSGGELFF.

This clonotype was observed a handful of times. J is TRBJ2-2 and V is TRBV6-5; D ambiguous. This CDR3 is built from 13 residues. The germline V gene encodes CDR1 MNHEY and CDR2 SVGAGI. The V end lost 5 bases, the J end lost 7 bases, and 11 bases lay between the germline ends. In DNA form, the CDR3 reads TGTGCCAGCAGTGCCTATTTAAGCGGGGAGCTGTTTTTT. Translating gives CASSAYLSGELFF.

This clonotype was counted at least ten times. This sequence joins TRBV10-3 and TRBJ1-1, with D maybe TRBD1 (6 bases). The germline CDR1 and CDR2 sequences are ENHRY and SYGVKD. The CDR3 loop spans 13 amino acids. With 2 bases removed from V and 4 bases from J, the gap between germline ends came to 8 bases. For the CDR3, the DNA is TGTGCCATCAGTGAGGGGGGCTTCACTGAAGCTTTCTTT. This sequence encodes CAISEGGFTEAFF.

This clonotype has more than one count but fewer than ten. The rearrangement uses TRBV30 and TRBJ1-2; 7 bases map to TRBD1. The CDR3 contains 13 residues. After removal of 3 bases from V and 0 bases from J, the junction contained 1 base not matched to a gene. Looked up from germline, CDR1 is GTSNPN and CDR2 is SVGIG (reference sequence). For the CDR3, the DNA is TGTGCCTGGAGAACAGGGGCTAACTATGGCTACACCTTC. Translation: CAWRTGANYGYTF.

This clonotype has ten or more counts. The chain is built from TRBV7-9 and TRBJ1-5; TRBD1 agrees at 7 bases. V gave up 2 bases and J gave up 0 bases; unmatched junction bases: 7. The V gene's germline CDR1 is SEHNR and CDR2 FQNEAQ (reference sequence). The CDR3 contains 17 residues. CDR3 nucleotides: TGTGCCAGCAGCTTAAACAGGGGTGGATATAGCAATCAGCCCCAGCATTTT. Protein: CASSLNRGGYSNQPQHF.

This chain joins TRBV20-1 and TRBJ1-2; D remains unclear. Trimming shortened V by 8 bases and J by 5 bases, and 12 bases separated the two germline ends. Germline CDR1 reads DFQATT; CDR2 reads SNEGSKA (reference sequence). The CDR3 totals 11 residues. The CDR3 protein is CSRWTEYGYTF. The DNA for the CDR3 is TGCAGTCGCTGGACGGAATATGGCTACACCTTC.

This clonotype was counted only a few times. The chain employs TRBV4-2 and TRBJ2-1; 9 positions match TRBD2. Germline V gene data show CDR1 as LGHNA and CDR2 as YNFKEQ. The CDR3 length is 16 residues. With V trimmed by 0 bases and J by 5 bases, 5 bases remained unmatched. The CDR3 bases are TGTGCCAGCAGCCAAGATCTACTAGCGGGCAACAATGAGCAGTTCTTC. Its translation: CASSQDLLAGNNEQFF.

In this sample, this clonotype turned up many times. This chain uses TRBV20-1 with TRBJ2-1; 8 bases agree with TRBD2. The germline V gene encodes CDR1 DFQATT and CDR2 SNEGSKA (reference sequence). This CDR3 is 14 amino acids long. V lost 3 bases to trimming and J lost 4 bases; unmatched junction nucleotides: 5. This chain's CDR3 is CSARSLAGYNEQFF. Here the CDR3 DNA reads TGCAGTGCTAGGTCCCTAGCGGGTTACAATGAGCAGTTCTTC.

The chain carries TRBV20-1 and TRBJ2-3; D may be TRBD1 (5 bases). The CDR3 loop spans 14 amino acids. With 6 bases removed from V and 0 bases from J, the gap between germline ends came to 13 bases. Germline assignment: CDR1 DFQATT and CDR2 SNEGSKA (reference sequence). This chain's CDR3 is CSAFGHISTDTQYF. CDR3 DNA: TGCAGTGCCTTCGGACATATTAGCACAGATACGCAGTATTTT.

This clonotype was detected ten times or more. The chain carries TRBV11-2 and TRBJ2-4; 9 positions agree with TRBD2. The J segment lost 0 bases and the V segment lost 1 base, leaving 10 bases of the junction unmatched. There are 19 residues in the CDR3. The germline gives CDR1 SGHAT, CDR2 FQNNGV. The CDR3 sequence: CASSLGLLAGKLAKNIQYF. The CDR3 nucleotides read TGTGCCAGCAGCTTAGGTCTGCTAGCGGGAAAACTAGCCAAAAACATTCAGTACTTC.

The chain joins TRBV18 to TRBJ1-1, with D tentatively TRBD1 (5 bases). CDR3 length equals 17 residues. Germline assignment: CDR1 KGHSH and CDR2 LQKENI. Deletions cut 0 bases from V and 0 bases from J, with 14 bases between. The CDR3 loop is CASSPPTAHIMNTEAFF. CDR3 sequence (DNA): TGTGCCAGCTCACCACCGACAGCCCACATCATGAACACTGAAGCTTTCTTT.

The rearrangement joins TRBV5-5 to TRBJ2-1; 11 bases align to TRBD1. Germline lookup yields CDR1 SGHKS and CDR2 YYEKEE (reference sequence). The ends lost 2 bases at V and 3 bases at J; junction bases unmatched: 1. CDR3 size: 15 residues. In nucleotides, the CDR3 is TGTGCCAGCAGCTTAGGGACAGGGGGCTACAATGAGCAGTTCTTC. Protein product: CASSLGTGGYNEQFF.

The chain joins TRBV27 to TRBJ1-4; 8 nucleotides line up with TRBD1. The CDR3 runs 13 residues. V lost 9 bases, J lost 4 bases, and 4 bases stayed unmatched. CDR1 and CDR2 (germline): MNHEY, SMNVEV (reference sequence). The CDR3 sequence: CASLGQGNEKLFF. For the CDR3, the DNA is TGTGCCAGTCTAGGACAGGGTAATGAAAAACTGTTTTTT.

This clonotype was counted many times. The V call is TRBV29-1, the J call TRBJ1-1, with TRBD1 matching 7 bases. J lost 0 bases, V lost 4 bases, and 5 bases had no gene match. CDR1 and CDR2 from the germline V gene are SQVTM and ANQGSEA. This CDR3 has 14 residues. In DNA, the CDR3 is TGCAGCGTTGTCAGGACAGGATTGAACACTGAAGCTTTCTTT. Translated: CSVVRTGLNTEAFF.

This clonotype has ten or more counts. This chain links TRBV20-1 with TRBJ2-3; no definite D call. The CDR3 is made up of 11 amino acids. The V gene's germline CDR1 is DFQATT and CDR2 SNEGSKA (reference sequence). V lost 3 bases, J lost 6 bases, and 7 bases lay in between. CDR3 bases: TGCAGTGCTAGCTCCGGGGATACGCAGTATTTT. This sequence encodes CSASSGDTQYF.

In its sample, this clonotype was seen many times. V is TRBV6-5 and J is TRBJ1-6; 7 positions agree with TRBD1. Germline values: CDR1 MNHEY, CDR2 SVGAGI. The length of the CDR3 is 16 residues. Trimming removed 6 bases from V and 8 bases from J; junction bases left unmatched: 13. The DNA for the CDR3 is TGTGCCAGCAGACAAACCGGGACAGAATACTATTCACCCCTCCACTTT. Amino acids: CASRQTGTEYYSPLHF.

V is TRBV7-9 and J is TRBJ2-7; D uncertain. This CDR3 has 14 amino acids. Germline V gene sequence: CDR1 SEHNR, CDR2 FQNEAQ (reference sequence). V dropped 5 bases and J dropped 0 bases, with 11 bases sitting between them. The CDR3 loop reads CASSTNKGSYEQYF. CDR3 in DNA: TGTGCCAGCAGCACTAACAAGGGCTCCTACGAGCAGTACTTC.